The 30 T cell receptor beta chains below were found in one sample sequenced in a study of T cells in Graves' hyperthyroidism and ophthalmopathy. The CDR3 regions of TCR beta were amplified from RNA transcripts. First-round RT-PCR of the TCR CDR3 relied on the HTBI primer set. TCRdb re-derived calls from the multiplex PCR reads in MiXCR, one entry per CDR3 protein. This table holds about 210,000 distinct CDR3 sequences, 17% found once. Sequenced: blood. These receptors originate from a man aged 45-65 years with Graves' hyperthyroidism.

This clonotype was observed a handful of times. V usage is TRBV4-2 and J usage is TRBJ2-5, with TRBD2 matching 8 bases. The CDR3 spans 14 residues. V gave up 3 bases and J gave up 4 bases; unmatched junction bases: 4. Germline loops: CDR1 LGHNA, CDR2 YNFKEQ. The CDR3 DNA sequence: TGTGCCAGCAGCCACCAAAGCGGGAGAGAGACCCAGTACTTC. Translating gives CASSHQSGRETQYF.

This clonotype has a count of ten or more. CDR3: CASSLRGGSSGRQFF. The DNA of the CDR3 is TGTGCCAGCAGCTTAAGGGGAGGGTCTAGCGGGAGACAGTTCTTC. The J gene is TRBJ2-1, the V gene TRBV11-1; 10 bases fit TRBD2. Trimming at V came to 2 bases and at J to 13 bases, leaving 11 bases not matched to a gene. Germline V gives CDR1 SGHAT, CDR2 FQDESV (reference sequence). CDR3 length equals 15 residues.

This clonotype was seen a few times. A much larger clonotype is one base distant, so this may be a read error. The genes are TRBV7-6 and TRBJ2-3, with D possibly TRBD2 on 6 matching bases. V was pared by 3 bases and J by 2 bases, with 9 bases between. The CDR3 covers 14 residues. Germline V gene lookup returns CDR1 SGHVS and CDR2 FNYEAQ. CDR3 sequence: CASSLGEATDTQYF. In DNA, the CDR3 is TGTGCCAGCAGCTTGGGGGAGGCCACAGATACGCAGTATTTT.

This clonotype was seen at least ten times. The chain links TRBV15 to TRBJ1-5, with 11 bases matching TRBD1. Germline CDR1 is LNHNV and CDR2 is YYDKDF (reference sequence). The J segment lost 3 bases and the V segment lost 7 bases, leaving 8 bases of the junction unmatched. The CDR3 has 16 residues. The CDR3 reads CATTQGQGAYNQPQHF. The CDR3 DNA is TGTGCCACCACCCAAGGACAGGGGGCCTACAATCAGCCCCAGCATTTT.

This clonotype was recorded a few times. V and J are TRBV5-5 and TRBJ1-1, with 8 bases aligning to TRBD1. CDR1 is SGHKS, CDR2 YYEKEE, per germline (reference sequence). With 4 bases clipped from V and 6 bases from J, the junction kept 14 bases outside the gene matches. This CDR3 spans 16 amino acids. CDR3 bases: TGTGCCAGCAGCCCACTAGGACAGGGAAAGGCCCCTGAAGCTTTCTTT. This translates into CASSPLGQGKAPEAFF.

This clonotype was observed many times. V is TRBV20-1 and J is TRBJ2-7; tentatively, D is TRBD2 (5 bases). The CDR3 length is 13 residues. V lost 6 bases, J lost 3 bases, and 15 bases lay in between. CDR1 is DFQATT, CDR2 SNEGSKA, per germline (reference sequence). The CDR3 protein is CSAASGSDYEQYF. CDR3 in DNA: TGCAGTGCGGCGTCGGGAAGTGACTACGAGCAGTACTTC.

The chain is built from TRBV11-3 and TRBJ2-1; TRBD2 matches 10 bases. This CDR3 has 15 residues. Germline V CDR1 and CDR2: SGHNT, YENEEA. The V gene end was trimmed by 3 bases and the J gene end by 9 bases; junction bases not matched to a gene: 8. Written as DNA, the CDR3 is TGTGCCAGCAGCTTGGGACTAGCGACCTATAGTGAGCAGTTCTTC. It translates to CASSLGLATYSEQFF.

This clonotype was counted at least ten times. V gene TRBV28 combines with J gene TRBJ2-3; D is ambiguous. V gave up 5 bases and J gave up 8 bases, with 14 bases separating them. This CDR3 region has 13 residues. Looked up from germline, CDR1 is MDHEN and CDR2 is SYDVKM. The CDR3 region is CASSPSDSRTQYF. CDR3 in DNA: TGTGCCAGCAGTCCATCAGACTCCCGTACGCAGTATTTT.

DNA of the CDR3: TGCAGTGCTATGACTAGCGGGAGTTTGGATACGCAGTATTTT. Translation gives CSAMTSGSLDTQYF. The chain links TRBV20-1 to TRBJ2-3, with 12 bases that match TRBD2. Germline CDR1 reads DFQATT; CDR2 reads SNEGSKA (reference sequence). The CDR3 is 14 residues long. V was pared by 4 bases and J by 6 bases, with 5 bases of the junction left unmatched.

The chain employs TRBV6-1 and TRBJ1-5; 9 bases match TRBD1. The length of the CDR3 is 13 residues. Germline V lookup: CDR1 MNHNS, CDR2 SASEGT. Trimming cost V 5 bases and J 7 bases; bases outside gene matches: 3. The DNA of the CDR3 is TGTGCCAGCAGTTGGACAGGGGAACAGCCCCAGCATTTT. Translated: CASSWTGEQPQHF.

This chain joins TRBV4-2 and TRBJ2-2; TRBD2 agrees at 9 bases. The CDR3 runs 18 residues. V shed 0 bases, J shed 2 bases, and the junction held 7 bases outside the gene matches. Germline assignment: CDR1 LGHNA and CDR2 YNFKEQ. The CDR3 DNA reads TGTGCCAGCAGCCAAGACGGGTGGGGACTAGCTAACACCGGGGAGCTGTTTTTT. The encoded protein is CASSQDGWGLANTGELFF.

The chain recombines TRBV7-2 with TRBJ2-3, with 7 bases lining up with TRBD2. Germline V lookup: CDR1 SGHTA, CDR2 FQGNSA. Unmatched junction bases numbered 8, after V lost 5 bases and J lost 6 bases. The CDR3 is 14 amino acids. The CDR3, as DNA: TGTGCCAGCAGCCCAAGGGACTATTCGGATACGCAGTATTTT. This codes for CASSPRDYSDTQYF.

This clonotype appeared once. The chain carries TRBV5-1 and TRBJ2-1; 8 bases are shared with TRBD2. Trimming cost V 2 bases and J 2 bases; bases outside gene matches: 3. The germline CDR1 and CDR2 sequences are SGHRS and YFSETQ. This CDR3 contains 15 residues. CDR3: CASSFTSGPYNEQFF. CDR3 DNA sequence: TGCGCCAGCAGCTTTACTAGCGGACCCTACAATGAGCAGTTCTTC.

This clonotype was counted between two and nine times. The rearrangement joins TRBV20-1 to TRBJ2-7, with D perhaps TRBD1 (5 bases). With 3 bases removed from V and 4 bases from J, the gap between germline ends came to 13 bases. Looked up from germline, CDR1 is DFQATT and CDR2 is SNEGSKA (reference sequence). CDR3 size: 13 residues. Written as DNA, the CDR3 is TGCAGTGCTAGTAGCTGGGGCGCATACGAGCAGTACTTC. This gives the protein CSASSWGAYEQYF.

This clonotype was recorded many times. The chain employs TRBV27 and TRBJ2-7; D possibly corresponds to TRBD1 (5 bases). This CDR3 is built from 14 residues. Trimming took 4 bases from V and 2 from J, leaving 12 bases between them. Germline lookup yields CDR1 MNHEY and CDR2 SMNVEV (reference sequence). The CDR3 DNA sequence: TGTGCCAGCAGTTCCCGTTTGGGGCCCTACGAGCAGTACTTC. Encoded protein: CASSSRLGPYEQYF.

The DNA for the CDR3 is TGTGCCAGCAGCTATTGGACTAGCGGGAGGGCCTACGAGCAGTACTTC. It is translated as CASSYWTSGRAYEQYF. The chain joins TRBV7-2 to TRBJ2-7; 15 bases fit TRBD2. The CDR3 runs to 16 residues. With 4 bases clipped from V and 2 bases from J, the junction kept 3 bases outside the gene matches. Germline-derived CDR1 and CDR2 are SGHTA and FQGNSA.

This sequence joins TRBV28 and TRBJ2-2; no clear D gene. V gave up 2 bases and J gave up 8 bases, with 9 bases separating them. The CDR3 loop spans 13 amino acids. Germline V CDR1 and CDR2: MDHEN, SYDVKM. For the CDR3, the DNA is TGTGCCAGCAGTTTAAGTTTACGGGGGGAGCTGTTTTTT. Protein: CASSLSLRGELFF.

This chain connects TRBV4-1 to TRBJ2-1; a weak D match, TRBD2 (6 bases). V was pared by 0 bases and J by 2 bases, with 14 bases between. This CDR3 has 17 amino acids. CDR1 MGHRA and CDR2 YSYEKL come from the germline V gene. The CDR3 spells CASSQEGGLATYNEQFF. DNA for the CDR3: TGCGCCAGCAGCCAAGAGGGAGGTCTAGCGACCTACAATGAGCAGTTCTTC.

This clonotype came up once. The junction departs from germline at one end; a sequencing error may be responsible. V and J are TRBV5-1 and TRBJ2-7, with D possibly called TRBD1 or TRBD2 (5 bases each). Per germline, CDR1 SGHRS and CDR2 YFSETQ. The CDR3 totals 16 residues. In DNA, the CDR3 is TGTGCCAGCAGCTTAGTTGGGACGCGTATGATCTACGAGCAGTACTTC. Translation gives CASSLVGTRMIYEQYF.

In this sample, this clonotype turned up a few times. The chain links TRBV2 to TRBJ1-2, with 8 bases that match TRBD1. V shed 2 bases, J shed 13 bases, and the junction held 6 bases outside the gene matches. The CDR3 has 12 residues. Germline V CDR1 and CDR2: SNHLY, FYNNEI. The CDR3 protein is CASSERTGRATF. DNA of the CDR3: TGTGCCAGCAGTGAAAGGACAGGGCGGGCCACCTTC.

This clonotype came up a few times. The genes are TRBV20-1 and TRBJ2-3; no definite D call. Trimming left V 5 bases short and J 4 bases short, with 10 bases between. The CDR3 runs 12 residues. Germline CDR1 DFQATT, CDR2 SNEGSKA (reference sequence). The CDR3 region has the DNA TGCAGTGCTCTCCCAAGTGCAGATACGCAGTATTTT. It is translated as CSALPSADTQYF.

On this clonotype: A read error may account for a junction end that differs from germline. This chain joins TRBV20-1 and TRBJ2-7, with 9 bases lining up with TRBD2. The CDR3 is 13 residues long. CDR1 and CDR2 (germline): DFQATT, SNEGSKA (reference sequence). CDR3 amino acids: CNARLTSGYEQYF. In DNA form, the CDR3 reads TGCAATGCTAGACTGACTAGCGGCTACGAGCAGTACTTC.

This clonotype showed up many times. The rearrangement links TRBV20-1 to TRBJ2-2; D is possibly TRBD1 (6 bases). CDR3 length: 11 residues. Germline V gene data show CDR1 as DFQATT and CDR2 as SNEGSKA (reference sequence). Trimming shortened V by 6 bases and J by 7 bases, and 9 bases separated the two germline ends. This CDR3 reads CSAQGNGELFF. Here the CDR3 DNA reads TGCAGTGCCCAGGGGAACGGGGAGCTGTTTTTT.

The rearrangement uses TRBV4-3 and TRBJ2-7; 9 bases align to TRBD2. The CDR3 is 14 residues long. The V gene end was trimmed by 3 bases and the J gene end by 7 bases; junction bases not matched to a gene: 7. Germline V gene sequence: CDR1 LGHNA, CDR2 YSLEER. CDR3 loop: CASSQGLALGEQYF. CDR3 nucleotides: TGCGCCAGCAGCCAGGGACTAGCTTTGGGGGAGCAGTACTTC.

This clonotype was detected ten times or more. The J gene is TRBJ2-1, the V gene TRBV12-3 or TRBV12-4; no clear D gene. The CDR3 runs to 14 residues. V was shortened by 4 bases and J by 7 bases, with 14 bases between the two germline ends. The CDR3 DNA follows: TGTGCCAGCAGTTCCCAGGTGTTCGGGAATGAGCAGTTCTTC. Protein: CASSSQVFGNEQFF.

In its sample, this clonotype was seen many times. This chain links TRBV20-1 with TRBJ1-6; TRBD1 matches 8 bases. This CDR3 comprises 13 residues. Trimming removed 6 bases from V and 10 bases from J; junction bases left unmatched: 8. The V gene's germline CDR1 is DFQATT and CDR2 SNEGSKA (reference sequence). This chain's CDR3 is CSARDRPLSPLHF. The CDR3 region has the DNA TGCAGTGCGAGGGACAGGCCCCTATCACCCCTCCACTTT.

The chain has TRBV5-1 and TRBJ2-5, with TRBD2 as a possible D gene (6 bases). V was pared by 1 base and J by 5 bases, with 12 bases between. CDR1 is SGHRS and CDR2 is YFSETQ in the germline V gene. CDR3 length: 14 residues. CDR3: CASSLNQEGETQYF. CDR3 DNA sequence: TGCGCCAGCAGCTTGAACCAGGAGGGGGAGACCCAGTACTTC.

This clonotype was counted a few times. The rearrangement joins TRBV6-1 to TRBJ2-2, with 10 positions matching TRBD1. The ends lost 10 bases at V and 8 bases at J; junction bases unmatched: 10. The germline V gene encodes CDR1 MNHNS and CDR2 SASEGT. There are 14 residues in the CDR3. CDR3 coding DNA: TGTGCCACCCGGGACAGGGGATTTCAGGGGGAGCTGTTTTTT. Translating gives CATRDRGFQGELFF.

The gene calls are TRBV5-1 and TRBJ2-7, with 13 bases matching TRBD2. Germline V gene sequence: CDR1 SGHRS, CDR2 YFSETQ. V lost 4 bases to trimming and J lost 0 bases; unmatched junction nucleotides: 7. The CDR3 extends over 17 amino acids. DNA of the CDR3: TGCGCCAGCAGCCCTGGACTAGCGGGAGTCCTCTCCTACGAGCAGTACTTC. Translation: CASSPGLAGVLSYEQYF.

CDR3 sequence reads: CASSKIQGGQPQHF. In nucleotides, the CDR3 is TGTGCCAGTAGCAAAATCCAGGGGGGACAGCCCCAGCATTTT. The chain has TRBV19 and TRBJ1-5, with 7 bases fitting TRBD1. The CDR3 spans 14 residues. Trimming removed 6 bases from V and 7 bases from J; junction bases left unmatched: 9. CDR1 and CDR2 (germline): LNHDA, SQIVND (reference sequence).